This TCR beta chain was recovered during a study of shared clonotypes between healthy human individuals. Background on the study: Each donor had three CD4 naive, three CD4 memory, two CD8 naive and one CD8 memory plate.

Produced via immunoSEQ multiplex PCR; TCRdb's table is partial and in-frame only. The sample consists of just over 2,000,000 clones, less than 95% of them appearing once. As to this clone: As yet, its antigen is unknown.

Germline V gene lookup returns CDR1 SNHLY and CDR2 FYNNEI. V shed 4 bases and J 3 bases; nucleotides not matched to a gene: 4. This CDR3 contains 15 residues. General observations from the study: A handful of donors showed sharing of approximately 5% of naive CD4 clonotypes. Relative to clonotypes present in all four donors, those not shared had lower generation probabilities.

Naive CD8 cells lacked CD45RO and underwent positive selection for CCR7, leaving out terminally differentiated effector memory CD45RA+ cells. This sequence originates from a man younger than 35 in good health. Sequencing was performed on naive CD8+ T cells sorted from blood. This chain connects TRBV2 to TRBJ2-3, with 10 bases that match TRBD1. The CDR3 here is CASSGTGGKTDTQYF. The DNA of the CDR3 is TGTGCCAGCAGTGGGACAGGGGGGAAGACAGATACGCAGTATTTT.